One sample yielded the 26 T cell receptor beta chains listed below, sequenced in a study of blood T cell repertoires in COVID-19. TCRdb's copy holds only in-frame clones and misses some; the assay was immunoSEQ multiplex PCR. The table shows 490,000 or so clones, with more than 85% occurring only once. The sequenced sample was PBMCs or T cells enriched from blood (not recorded which). The origin of the receptors is a woman aged 55 to 70 who had recovered from COVID-19.

This clone was detected once. The chain uses TRBV5-6 and TRBJ1-1; TRBD1 matches at 7 bases. V dropped 1 base and J dropped 4; count of bases not matched to a gene: 4. The CDR3 covers 14 residues. Germline V CDR1 and CDR2: SGHDT, YYEEEE. The CDR3 is CASSLRQGGTEAFF. CDR3 bases: TGTGCCAGCAGCTTGCGGCAGGGGGGCACTGAAGCTTTCTTT.

V gene TRBV14 combines with J gene TRBJ2-1, with 9 positions matching TRBD2. Losses at the gene ends were 6 bases for V and 2 bases for J; bases not matched to a gene: 5. Per the germline V gene, CDR1 is SGHDN and CDR2 is FVKESK. This CDR3 is built from 15 residues. The CDR3 DNA reads TGTGCCAGCAGACTAAGCGGGGGGACCTACAATGAGCAGTTCTTC. This codes for CASRLSGGTYNEQFF.

V is TRBV6-4 and J is TRBJ1-1; 8 bases align to TRBD1. This CDR3 spans 16 amino acids. Germline CDR1 MRHNA, CDR2 SNTAGT. Germline trimming cut 5 bases from V and 0 bases from J; bases unmatched to any gene: 8. The CDR3 nucleotides read TGTGCCAGCAGTAAGCAGGGGGCTGGTATGAACACTGAAGCTTTCTTT. This codes for CASSKQGAGMNTEAFF.

This chain uses TRBV6-5 with TRBJ2-2; TRBD2 agrees at 9 bases. The germline V gene has CDR1 MNHEY and CDR2 SVGAGI. J gave up 6 bases and V 6 bases, and 8 bases lay outside the gene matches. CDR3 length: 15 residues. Here the CDR3 DNA reads TGTGCCAGCAGACTCCGGGCGGGGGGGCCCGGGGAGCTGTTTTTT. It yields the protein CASRLRAGGPGELFF.

The chain uses TRBV7-7 and TRBJ2-3; TRBD2 is a possible D gene (6 bases). The CDR3 runs 16 residues. Germline-derived CDR1 and CDR2 are SSHAT and FNYEAQ (reference sequence). Deletions cut 3 bases from V and 8 bases from J, with 21 bases between. The chain's CDR3 is CASSFWVWRGWSTQYF. The CDR3 DNA reads TGTGCCAGCAGCTTTTGGGTCTGGCGGGGCTGGTCTACGCAGTATTTT. Full variable domain (remainder filled in from reference TRBV7-7 and TRBJ2-3): GAGVSQSPRYKVTKRGQDVTLRCDPISSHATLYWYQQALGQGPEFLTYFNYEAQPDKSGLPSDRFSAERPEGSISTLTIQRTEQRDSAMYRCASSFWVWRGWSTQYFGPGTRLTVL.

The V and J genes are TRBV2 and TRBJ2-2; D gene uncertain. The CDR3 length is 11 residues. The germline CDR1 and CDR2 sequences are SNHLY and FYNNEI. With 4 bases removed from V and 6 bases from J, the gap between germline ends came to 3 bases. The CDR3 spells CASSAAGELFF. The CDR3, as DNA: TGTGCCAGCAGTGCTGCCGGGGAGCTGTTTTTT. Variable domain in full (rest from reference TRBV2 and TRBJ2-2): EPEVTQTPSHQVTQMGQEVILRCVPISNHLYFYWYRQILGQKVEFLVSFYNNEISEKSEIFDDQFSVERPDGSNFTLKIRSTKLEDSAMYFCASSAAGELFFGEGSRLTVL.

The table lists this clone with a count of one. This rearrangement joins TRBV7-2 to TRBJ2-1; the match to TRBD1 covers 8 bases. After removal of 1 base from V and 9 bases from J, the junction contained 11 bases not matched to a gene. This CDR3 contains 16 residues. From germline, CDR1 is SGHTA and CDR2 FQGNSA. This CDR3 reads CASSLGKDRVDREQFF. The CDR3 DNA is TGTGCCAGCAGCTTAGGTAAGGACAGGGTAGACCGTGAGCAGTTCTTC.

This clone was recorded a few times. This chain uses TRBV4-1 with TRBJ1-4, with TRBD1 as a possible D gene (5 bases). CDR1 MGHRA and CDR2 YSYEKL come from the germline V gene. CDR3 length equals 17 residues. V lost 0 bases, J lost 0 bases, and 11 bases lay in between. The CDR3 DNA reads as TGCGCCAGCAGCCAAGATGATTGGGGGGCAACTAATGAAAAACTGTTTTTT. Protein: CASSQDDWGATNEKLFF.

The chain uses TRBV11-2 and TRBJ2-7; 10 bases line up with TRBD1. The V and J ends lost 2 bases and 1 base, in that order; junction bases with no gene match: 2. The length of the CDR3 is 15 residues. The germline CDR1 and CDR2 sequences are SGHAT and FQNNGV. CDR3 in amino acids: CASSLRTGGSYEQYF. In DNA, the CDR3 is TGTGCCAGCAGCTTAAGGACAGGGGGATCCTACGAGCAGTACTTC.

The J gene is TRBJ2-3, the V gene TRBV2; TRBD2 aligns across 7 bases. The V gene end was trimmed by 5 bases and the J gene end by 4 bases; junction bases not matched to a gene: 12. Germline V gene sequence: CDR1 SNHLY, CDR2 FYNNEI. The CDR3 loop spans 16 amino acids. CDR3 in DNA: TGTGCCAGCAGTCGCCGCGGGAGCCGAGGGGCAGATACGCAGTATTTT. This gives the protein CASSRRGSRGADTQYF.

The J gene is TRBJ2-2, the V gene TRBV3-1 (or the pseudogene TRBV3-2); 8 bases match TRBD1. The ends lost 1 base at V and 4 bases at J; junction bases unmatched: 17. There are 20 residues in the CDR3. In germline, CDR1 is LGHDT, CDR2 YNNKEL (reference sequence). Here the CDR3 reads CASSQGRGRGRLGSTGELFF. As DNA, the CDR3 is TGTGCCAGCAGCCAAGGGAGGGGCAGGGGGCGCTTGGGCAGCACCGGGGAGCTGTTTTTT.

This chain joins TRBV5-1 and TRBJ2-5; D perhaps matches TRBD2 (6 bases). CDR3 length: 15 residues. Germline V gene data show CDR1 as SGHRS and CDR2 as YFSETQ. With 4 bases removed from V and 3 bases from J, the gap between germline ends came to 16 bases. This CDR3 reads CASSRLGGQKETQYF. The CDR3 DNA is TGCGCCAGCAGCCGCTTGGGGGGTCAGAAAGAGACCCAGTACTTC.

A few counts support this clone. This chain's CDR3 is CASSQEEQGLSSYNSPLHF. In DNA form, the CDR3 reads TGCGCCAGCAGCCAAGAGGAACAGGGGCTTAGCTCCTATAATTCACCCCTCCACTTT. The J gene is TRBJ1-6, the V gene TRBV4-1; 7 nucleotides align to TRBD1. This CDR3 has 19 residues. Germline CDR1 MGHRA, CDR2 YSYEKL. V was clipped by 0 bases and J by 0 bases; unmatched bases: 8.

The rearrangement uses TRBV2 and TRBJ2-7; 7 bases are a match to TRBD1. The CDR3 extends over 14 amino acids. Germline CDR1 and CDR2: SNHLY and FYNNEI. The V segment lost 5 bases and the J segment 0 bases; nucleotides outside the gene matches: 4. The DNA for the CDR3 is TGTGCCAGCAGTAACCGGGACAGCTCCTACGAGCAGTACTTC. It specifies CASSNRDSSYEQYF.

The gene calls are TRBV21-1 and TRBJ2-5; TRBD1 reflects the table's D call only, with no check against the DNA. TRBV21-1 is a pseudogene. The CDR3 is 12 residues long. The CDR3 protein is CASSGTAETQYF. CDR3 in DNA: TGTGCCAGCAGCGGGACAGCAGAGACCCAGTACTTC.

This clone was counted a few times. This rearrangement joins TRBV11-3 to TRBJ2-7; D is possibly TRBD2 (5 bases). V was shortened by 0 bases and J by 3 bases, with 9 bases between the two germline ends. Per the germline V gene, CDR1 is SGHNT and CDR2 is YENEEA. This CDR3 has 14 amino acids. The DNA of the CDR3 is TGTGCCAGCAGCTTAGAGGGCGGGCTCTACGAGCAGTACTTC. It is translated as CASSLEGGLYEQYF.

The chain employs TRBV10-3 and TRBJ2-3; TRBD2 matches at 12 bases. With 5 bases clipped from V and 4 bases from J, the junction kept 4 bases outside the gene matches. Germline V gives CDR1 ENHRY, CDR2 SYGVKD. The CDR3 has 15 residues. CDR3 amino acids: CAISLPSGGADTQYF. The DNA of the CDR3 is TGTGCCATCAGTCTCCCTAGCGGGGGGGCAGATACGCAGTATTTT.

V is TRBV5-4 and J is TRBJ2-5, with 8 positions matching TRBD1. The germline V gene has CDR1 SGHNT and CDR2 YYREEE (reference sequence). V dropped 4 bases and J dropped 5; count of bases not matched to a gene: 4. This CDR3 contains 13 residues. The CDR3 is CASSTRQGETQYF. The CDR3 DNA sequence: TGTGCCAGCAGCACCCGACAGGGGGAGACCCAGTACTTC.

The J gene is TRBJ2-1, the V gene TRBV18, with TRBD1 identical over 8 bases. The length of the CDR3 is 12 residues. Germline CDR1 KGHSH, CDR2 LQKENI. V trimming: 2 bases; J trimming: 10 bases; junction bases outside the gene matches: 1. The CDR3 reads CASSPGTGEQFF. The CDR3 nucleotides are TGTGCCAGCTCACCAGGGACAGGAGAGCAGTTCTTC. Full variable domain (outside the CDR3, taken from reference TRBV18 and TRBJ2-1): NAGVMQNPRHLVRRRGQEARLRCSPMKGHSHVYWYRQLPEEGLKFMVYLQKENIIDESGMPKERFSAEFPKEGPSILRIQQVVRGDSAAYFCASSPGTGEQFFGPGTRLTVL.

V is TRBV6-5 and J is TRBJ2-7; 11 positions match TRBD1. The germline gives CDR1 MNHEY, CDR2 SVGAGI. This CDR3 has 15 residues. The V and J ends lost 6 bases and 5 bases, in that order; junction bases with no gene match: 9. The CDR3: CASSHGQGAADEQYV. The CDR3, as DNA: TGTGCCAGCAGCCACGGACAGGGGGCGGCAGACGAGCAGTACGTC.

The V gene is TRBV7-9, the J gene TRBJ1-3, with a possible D match to TRBD1 (5 bases). The CDR3 loop spans 15 amino acids. V was shortened by 6 bases and J by 3 bases, with 15 bases between the two germline ends. CDR1 is SEHNR, CDR2 FQNEAQ, per germline (reference sequence). Written as DNA, the CDR3 is TGTGCCAGCAGTCCTAATGGCAGGGATGGAAACACCATATATTTT. This translates into CASSPNGRDGNTIYF.

This chain uses TRBV15 with TRBJ1-5; D perhaps matches TRBD1 (5 bases). The V gene's germline CDR1 is LNHNV and CDR2 YYDKDF (reference sequence). V lost 5 bases and J lost 5, with 13 bases in between. The CDR3 is 14 residues long. CDR3 sequence: CATSRPWGDQPQHF. The CDR3 DNA is TGTGCCACCAGCCGTCCATGGGGGGATCAGCCCCAGCATTTT.

V gene TRBV5-1 combines with J gene TRBJ1-1, with 7 bases lining up with TRBD1. Per germline, CDR1 SGHRS and CDR2 YFSETQ. V dropped 5 bases and J dropped 1; count of bases not matched to a gene: 11. There are 16 residues in the CDR3. The CDR3: CASSLAPGQRNTEAFF. The DNA of the CDR3 is TGCGCCAGCAGTCTTGCCCCGGGACAGAGGAACACTGAAGCTTTCTTT. Filled out from reference TRBV5-1 and TRBJ1-1, the complete variable domain reads KAGVTQTPRYLIKTRGQQVTLSCSPISGHRSVSWYQQTPGQGLQFLFEYFSETQRNKGNFPGRFSGRQFSNSRSEMNVSTLELGDSALYLCASSLAPGQRNTEAFFGQGTRLTVV.

The chain links TRBV24-1 to TRBJ2-5; 9 bases are shared with TRBD1. Germline V lookup: CDR1 KGHDR, CDR2 SFDVKD. The CDR3 covers 17 residues. With 2 bases clipped from V and 0 bases from J, the junction kept 6 bases outside the gene matches. DNA of the CDR3: TGTGCCACCAGTGATTCCTCCGGGACAGGGTACCAAGAGACCCAGTACTTC. As protein: CATSDSSGTGYQETQYF.

This chain connects TRBV2 to TRBJ1-5; 8 positions match TRBD1. With 7 bases clipped from V and 5 bases from J, the junction kept 10 bases outside the gene matches. Germline V gene data show CDR1 as SNHLY and CDR2 as FYNNEI. The CDR3 is 15 amino acids. CDR3 residues: CASNPRTQGDQPQHF. The CDR3 nucleotides read TGTGCCAGCAACCCCCGAACACAGGGGGATCAGCCCCAGCATTTT.

This clone was picked up one time. The chain carries TRBV2 and TRBJ1-2; TRBD1 might be the D (5 bases). This CDR3 is 12 amino acids long. The germline V and J ends were trimmed by 10 bases and 6 bases, with 15 bases remaining between them. CDR1 and CDR2 from the germline V gene are SNHLY and FYNNEI. CDR3 bases: TGTGCCACTTGGGGACGGGGGAATGGCTACACCTTC. It encodes CATWGRGNGYTF. Filled out from reference TRBV2 and TRBJ1-2, the complete variable domain reads EPEVTQTPSHQVTQMGQEVILRCVPISNHLYFYWYRQILGQKVEFLVSFYNNEISEKSEIFDDQFSVERPDGSNFTLKIRSTKLEDSAMYFCATWGRGNGYTFGSGTRLTVV.